The 22 T cell receptor beta chains below come from one sample, sequenced in a study of blood T cell repertoires in COVID-19. This table comes from immunoSEQ multiplex PCR, and its TCRdb copy is limited to in-frame clones, with some not included. Here the sample spans around 25,000 clones, roughly 88% being singletons. Specimen: peripheral blood. All receptors derive from a woman aged 45-60 years with active COVID-19.

The genes are TRBV5-5 and TRBJ2-1; D unclear. The V gene's germline CDR1 is SGHKS and CDR2 YYEKEE (reference sequence). The length of the CDR3 is 15 residues. Trimming shortened V by 1 base and J by 0 bases, and 8 bases separated the two germline ends. The CDR3 bases are TGTGCCAGCAGCTTGACCTTGAGCTCCTACAATGAGCAGTTCTTC. Protein sequence: CASSLTLSSYNEQFF.

The chain carries TRBV28 and TRBJ1-4; D is unresolved. The CDR3 runs 14 residues. V was shortened by 6 bases and J by 0 bases, with 8 bases between the two germline ends. Germline CDR1 and CDR2: MDHEN and SYDVKM. This CDR3 is CASREGPTNEKLFF. CDR3 coding DNA: TGTGCCAGCAGGGAGGGCCCAACTAATGAAAAACTGTTTTTT.

The J gene is TRBJ2-3, the V gene TRBV5-1; a possible D gene is TRBD1 (6 bases). Germline V gene lookup returns CDR1 SGHRS and CDR2 YFSETQ. CDR3 length equals 16 residues. V lost 4 bases, J lost 1 base, and 16 bases lay in between. The CDR3 reads CASSHRQALGTDTQYF. The CDR3 DNA reads TGCGCCAGCAGCCACCGACAGGCGCTTGGCACAGATACGCAGTATTTT.

The chain recombines TRBV10-3 with TRBJ1-5; perhaps TRBD1 as D (6 bases). The CDR3 runs to 16 residues. V gave up 3 bases and J gave up 4 bases, with 16 bases separating them. Per the germline V gene, CDR1 is ENHRY and CDR2 is SYGVKD. CDR3 sequence: CAISDHREPSNQPQHF. CDR3 nucleotides: TGTGCCATCAGTGACCACAGGGAGCCGAGTAATCAGCCCCAGCATTTT.

The chain employs TRBV7-9 and TRBJ2-5; D possibly corresponds to TRBD1 (6 bases). The CDR3 totals 15 residues. Between the trimmed V and J ends, which lost 5 bases and 2 bases, there was a span of 15 bases. CDR1 is SEHNR, CDR2 FQNEAQ, per germline (reference sequence). The CDR3 coding sequence is TGTGCCAGCAGCCCCGGGACACCCCATCAAGAGACCCAGTACTTC. Its protein is CASSPGTPHQETQYF.

The J gene is TRBJ1-1, the V gene TRBV7-3; D uncertain. Germline loops: CDR1 SGHTA, CDR2 FQGTGA. The CDR3 length is 13 residues. Trimming stripped 0 bases from V and 7 bases from J, with 9 bases between. CDR3 in amino acids: CASSLTLEGEAFF. CDR3 sequence (DNA): TGTGCCAGCAGCTTAACGCTGGAGGGTGAAGCTTTCTTT. Variable domain in full (rest from reference TRBV7-3 and TRBJ1-1): GAGVSQTPSNKVTEKGKYVELRCDPISGHTALYWYRQSLGQGPEFLIYFQGTGAADDSGLPNDRFFAVRPEGSVSTLKIQRTERGDSAVYLCASSLTLEGEAFFGQGTRLTVV.

This chain uses TRBV2 with TRBJ2-3, with 10 bases aligning to TRBD2. V shed 4 bases and J 4 bases; nucleotides not matched to a gene: 5. CDR3 length equals 15 residues. The germline V gene encodes CDR1 SNHLY and CDR2 FYNNEI. DNA of the CDR3: TGTGCCAGCAGTGTTCTAGCGGGAGTGCCAGATACGCAGTATTTT. Protein: CASSVLAGVPDTQYF.

The chain uses TRBV7-2 and TRBJ2-7; maybe TRBD1 (6 bases). The V and J ends lost 1 base and 5 bases respectively, with 24 bases between them. The CDR3 totals 18 residues. Germline lookup yields CDR1 SGHTA and CDR2 FQGNSA. The CDR3 spells CASSLGLGTGKKDNEQYF. DNA for the CDR3: TGTGCCAGCAGCTTAGGGTTAGGAACAGGGAAAAAAGACAACGAGCAGTACTTC.

The CDR3 DNA sequence: TGTGCCATAGGGACAGGGAACACCGGGGAGCTGTTTTTT. It is translated as CAIGTGNTGELFF. V and J are TRBV15 and TRBJ2-2; 8 bases agree with TRBD1. CDR3 length: 13 residues. V lost 10 bases and J lost 1; bases outside the gene matches: 2. Germline V gene data show CDR1 as LNHNV and CDR2 as YYDKDF (reference sequence).

This clone has only a few counts. V and J are TRBV19 and TRBJ1-6; TRBD1 matches 8 bases. The V gene's germline CDR1 is LNHDA and CDR2 SQIVND (reference sequence). Germline trimming cut 9 bases from V and 7 bases from J; bases unmatched to any gene: 8. This CDR3 is built from 14 residues. The DNA for the CDR3 is TGTGCCAGCCGCCCCCGACAGGGGAATTCACCCCTCCACTTT. It codes for CASRPRQGNSPLHF.

In its sample, this clone was seen a few times. The chain joins TRBV2 to TRBJ2-7; 8 bases fit TRBD1. Germline V gives CDR1 SNHLY, CDR2 FYNNEI. The junction had 12 bases not matched to a gene; V was cut back by 5 bases and J by 6 bases. There are 15 residues in the CDR3. This CDR3 reads CASSSAGGRVFEQYF. The CDR3 DNA follows: TGTGCCAGCAGTTCCGCAGGGGGCCGGGTTTTCGAGCAGTACTTC.

The rearrangement links TRBV5-1 to TRBJ2-1; tentatively, D is TRBD1 (6 bases). This CDR3 contains 17 residues. Germline CDR1 is SGHRS and CDR2 is YFSETQ. Trimming shortened V by 5 bases and J by 0 bases, and 18 bases separated the two germline ends. CDR3 in amino acids: CASSQRGGASSYNEQFF. The CDR3 coding sequence is TGCGCCAGCAGTCAAAGAGGGGGAGCGAGCTCCTACAATGAGCAGTTCTTC.

A single count supports this clone. The chain is built from TRBV30 and TRBJ1-3, with TRBD1 as a possible D gene (5 bases). CDR3 length: 14 residues. The V gene lost 4 bases and the J gene lost 2 bases, with 12 bases spanning the gap. CDR1 and CDR2 from the germline V gene are GTSNPN and SVGIG (reference sequence). The CDR3 here is CAWNGGIPGNTIYF. For the CDR3, the DNA is TGTGCCTGGAATGGGGGGATACCTGGAAACACCATATATTTT.

The chain recombines TRBV25-1 with TRBJ2-1, with 7 positions matching TRBD2. Germline trimming cut 3 bases from V and 3 bases from J; bases unmatched to any gene: 5. Germline lookup yields CDR1 MGHDK and CDR2 SYGVNS. The CDR3 spans 15 residues. This CDR3 is CASSDGASGYNEQFF. CDR3 in DNA: TGTGCCAGCAGTGACGGGGCTAGCGGCTACAATGAGCAGTTCTTC.

This clone was seen once. The chain joins TRBV5-1 to TRBJ2-3; D perhaps matches TRBD2 (6 bases). Germline V gene data show CDR1 as SGHRS and CDR2 as YFSETQ. This CDR3 is 15 amino acids long. Between the trimmed V and J ends, which lost 4 bases and 3 bases, there was a span of 15 bases. CDR3 loop: CASSRDTSRTDTQYF. For the CDR3, the DNA is TGCGCCAGCAGCCGAGATACTAGCAGGACAGATACGCAGTATTTT. The whole variable domain, remainder taken from reference TRBV5-1 and TRBJ2-3, is KAGVTQTPRYLIKTRGQQVTLSCSPISGHRSVSWYQQTPGQGLQFLFEYFSETQRNKGNFPGRFSGRQFSNSRSEMNVSTLELGDSALYLCASSRDTSRTDTQYFGPGTRLTVL.

The chain is built from TRBV7-6 and TRBJ2-1; maybe TRBD1 (5 bases). The CDR3 loop spans 16 amino acids. Trimming left V 4 bases short and J 4 bases short, with 17 bases between. Germline V gene lookup returns CDR1 SGHVS and CDR2 FNYEAQ. The CDR3 nucleotides read TGTGCCAGCAGCTCCGCCCCTTTGGGGCGATACAATGAGCAGTTCTTC. It yields the protein CASSSAPLGRYNEQFF.

Note on this clone: One junction end disagrees with the germline gene, perhaps due to a read error. The J gene is TRBJ1-2, the V gene TRBV4-2; maybe TRBD1 (6 bases). The CDR3 is 16 amino acids. The germline gives CDR1 LGHNA, CDR2 YNFKEQ. Here the CDR3 DNA reads TGTGCCAGCAGCCAGGGAACAGGGAGGGGGGACTACGGCTACACCTTC. Its translation is CASSQGTGRGDYGYTF.

The chain carries TRBV10-3 and TRBJ2-3; the D is unclear. V lost 1 base and J 5 bases, leaving 4 bases between the germline ends. The CDR3 consists of 12 residues. In germline, CDR1 is ENHRY, CDR2 SYGVKD. CDR3: CAISELRDTQYF. The CDR3 DNA sequence: TGTGCCATCAGTGAGTTGAGAGATACGCAGTATTTT.

V and J are TRBV28 and TRBJ1-6; D is unclear. The V gene lost 6 bases and the J gene lost 0 bases, with 12 bases spanning the gap. Germline V gene data show CDR1 as MDHEN and CDR2 as SYDVKM. CDR3 length equals 16 residues. CDR3 sequence reads: CASRPGGSSYNSPLHF. The DNA of the CDR3 is TGTGCCAGCAGACCTGGAGGTAGCTCCTATAATTCACCCCTCCACTTT.

A single count supports this clone. V is TRBV5-5 and J is TRBJ1-3; 11 bases match TRBD1. V was pared by 4 bases and J by 8 bases, with 14 bases of the junction left unmatched. Germline assignment: CDR1 SGHKS and CDR2 YYEKEE (reference sequence). The CDR3 is 17 amino acids. CDR3 loop: CASSQTAGQGAGDTIYF. CDR3 bases: TGTGCCAGCAGCCAAACGGCCGGACAGGGGGCGGGAGACACCATATATTTT.

The CDR3, as DNA: TGTGCCAGCAGTACAGGGCTTGGCTCACCCCTCCACTTT. Translation: CASSTGLGSPLHF. The chain has TRBV6-6 and TRBJ1-6; a possible D gene is TRBD1 (6 bases). V lost 5 bases, J lost 10 bases, and 12 bases lay in between. Germline V CDR1 and CDR2: MNHNY, SVGAGI (reference sequence). CDR3 size: 13 residues.

This chain connects TRBV9 to TRBJ1-2, with a tentative D call TRBD1 (6 bases). V was shortened by 8 bases and J by 3 bases, with 20 bases between the two germline ends. The CDR3 covers 15 residues. CDR1 is SGDLS and CDR2 is YYNGEE in the germline V gene. CDR3 sequence (DNA): TGTGCCAGTGGTGTTGGCGGGGGCCATGACTATGGCTACACCTTC. Its protein product is CASGVGGGHDYGYTF.